This T cell receptor (beta chain) appears in the sequencing data of a study of blood T cell repertoires in COVID-19. At the level of the study: The United States, Italy and Spain were the sources of the acute and convalescent COVID-19 samples. T cells, B-cell-depleted T cells, or PBMCs provided the cDNA or gDNA that served as material.

In the source study's methods: Using reference gene primer amplification, nucleated cell counts were estimated. The repertoire was sequenced with immunoSEQ multiplex PCR; TCRdb's copy has only in-frame clones and lacks some. That table furnishes V, J and clone size, whereas the DNA furnished D and trimming. Here the sample spans around 170,000 clones, 90% being singletons. CDR1 is MNHEY and CDR2 is SVGAGI in the germline V gene. The CDR3 length is 13 residues. The V end lost 6 bases, the J end lost 4 bases, and 12 bases lay between the germline ends. The chain carries TRBV6-5 and TRBJ1-1; possible D gene TRBD1, 5 bases. The TCR was taken from a middle-aged man with acute or convalescent COVID-19. The sequenced sample consisted of peripheral blood. CDR3 DNA: TGTGCCAGCAGAGCGTCTAGGGGCACTGAAGCTTTCTTT. Residues: CASRASRGTEAFF.